This T cell receptor beta chain was retrieved from a study of blood T cell repertoires in COVID-19. In the study overall: Spain, Italy and the United States supplied samples that represented acute and convalescent COVID-19. Sources were T cells, B-cell-depleted T cells, or PBMCs; the material itself was cDNA or gDNA.

Participants had their cohort set by participant-reported clinical history. This CDR3 contains 15 residues. Germline lookup yields CDR1 MNHEY and CDR2 SVGAGI. V lost 6 bases to trimming and J lost 5 bases; unmatched junction nucleotides: 10. The protocol was immunoSEQ multiplex PCR, while the TCRdb copy is restricted to in-frame clones and leaves out a portion. This table holds about 170,000 clones, 75% to 90% found once. The chain is built from TRBV6-5 and TRBJ2-5, with 9 bases lining up with TRBD2. This receptor was taken from a woman aged 50 to 65 who had recovered from COVID-19. Sequenced input: PBMCs or T cells enriched from blood (not recorded which). This chain's CDR3 is CASRYNSGRAETQYF. The CDR3, as DNA: TGTGCCAGCAGGTATAATAGCGGGAGAGCTGAGACCCAGTACTTC.